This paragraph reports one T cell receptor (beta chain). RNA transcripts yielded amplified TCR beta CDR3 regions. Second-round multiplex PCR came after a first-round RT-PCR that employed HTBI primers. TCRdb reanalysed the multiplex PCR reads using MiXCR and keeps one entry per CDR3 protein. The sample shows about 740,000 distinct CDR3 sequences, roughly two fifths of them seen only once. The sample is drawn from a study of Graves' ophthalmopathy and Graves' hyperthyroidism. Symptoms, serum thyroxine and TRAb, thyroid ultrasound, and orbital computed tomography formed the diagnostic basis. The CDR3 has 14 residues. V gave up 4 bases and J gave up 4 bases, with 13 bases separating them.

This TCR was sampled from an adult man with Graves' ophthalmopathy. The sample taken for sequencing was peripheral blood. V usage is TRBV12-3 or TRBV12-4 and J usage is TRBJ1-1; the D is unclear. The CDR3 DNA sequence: TGTGCCAGCAGTTCCACCCCGAGACCCACTGAAGCTTTCTTT. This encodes CASSSTPRPTEAFF.